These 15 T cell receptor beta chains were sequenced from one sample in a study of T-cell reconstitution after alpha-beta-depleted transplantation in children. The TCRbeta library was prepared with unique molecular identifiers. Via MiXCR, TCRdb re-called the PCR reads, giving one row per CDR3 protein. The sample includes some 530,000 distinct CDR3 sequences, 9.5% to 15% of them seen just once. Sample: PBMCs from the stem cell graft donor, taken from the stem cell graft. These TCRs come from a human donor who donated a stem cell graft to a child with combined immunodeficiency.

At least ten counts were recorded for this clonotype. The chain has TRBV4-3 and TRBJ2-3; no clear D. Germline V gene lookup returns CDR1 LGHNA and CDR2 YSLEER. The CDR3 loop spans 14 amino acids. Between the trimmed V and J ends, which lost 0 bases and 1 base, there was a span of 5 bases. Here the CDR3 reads CASSQDHGTDTQYF. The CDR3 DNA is TGCGCCAGCAGCCAAGATCACGGCACAGATACGCAGTATTTT.

The CDR3 DNA reads TGTGCCAGCAGCTTAAGGGGGGTCCAAGAGACCCAGTACTTC. Translated, it gives CASSLRGVQETQYF. The chain carries TRBV11-2 and TRBJ2-5; D may match TRBD1 or TRBD2 (6 bases each). The CDR3 runs 14 residues. Trimming stripped 2 bases from V and 1 base from J, with 8 bases between. Germline loops: CDR1 SGHAT, CDR2 FQNNGV.

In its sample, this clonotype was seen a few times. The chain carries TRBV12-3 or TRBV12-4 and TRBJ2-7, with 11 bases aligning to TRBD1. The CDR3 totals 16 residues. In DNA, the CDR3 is TGTGCAATCCCCCCGGGACAGGGGGTCTTTCCCTACGAGCAGTACTTC. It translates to CAIPPGQGVFPYEQYF.

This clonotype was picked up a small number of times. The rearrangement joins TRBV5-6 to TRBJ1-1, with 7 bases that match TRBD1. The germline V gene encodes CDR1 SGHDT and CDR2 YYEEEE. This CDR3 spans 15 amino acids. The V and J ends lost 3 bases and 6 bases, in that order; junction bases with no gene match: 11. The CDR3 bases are TGTGCCAGCAGCTGGGCTGAACAGGGGAGGTCTGAAGCTTTCTTT. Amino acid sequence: CASSWAEQGRSEAFF. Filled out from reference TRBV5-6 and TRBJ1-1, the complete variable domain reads DAGVTQSPTHLIKTRGQQVTLRCSPKSGHDTVSWYQQALGQGPQFIFQYYEEEERQRGNFPDRFSGHQFPNYSSELNVNALLLGDSALYLCASSWAEQGRSEAFFGQGTRLTVV.

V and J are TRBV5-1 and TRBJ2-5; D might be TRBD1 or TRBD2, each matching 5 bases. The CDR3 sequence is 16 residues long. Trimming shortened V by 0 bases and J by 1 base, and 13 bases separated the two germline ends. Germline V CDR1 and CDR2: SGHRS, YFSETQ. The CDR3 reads CASSLVGEGIQETQYF. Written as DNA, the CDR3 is TGCGCCAGCAGCTTGGTCGGTGAGGGGATCCAAGAGACCCAGTACTTC.

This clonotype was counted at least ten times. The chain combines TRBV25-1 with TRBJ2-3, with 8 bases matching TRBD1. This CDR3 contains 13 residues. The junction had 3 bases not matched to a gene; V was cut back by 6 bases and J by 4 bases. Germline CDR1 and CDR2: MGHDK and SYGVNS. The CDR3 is CASRPTGADTQYF. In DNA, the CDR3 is TGTGCCAGCAGACCGACAGGGGCAGATACGCAGTATTTT.

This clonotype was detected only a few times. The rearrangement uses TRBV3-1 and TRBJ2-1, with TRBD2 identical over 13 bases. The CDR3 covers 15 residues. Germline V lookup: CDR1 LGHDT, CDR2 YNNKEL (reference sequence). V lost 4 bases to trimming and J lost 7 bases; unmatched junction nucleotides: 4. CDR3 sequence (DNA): TGTGCCAGCAGCCGAGGGACTAGCGGGGTTAATGAGCAGTTCTTC. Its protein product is CASSRGTSGVNEQFF.

The CDR3 loop is CASSFPQGNTEAFF. The CDR3 DNA reads TGTGCCAGCAGCTTTCCACAGGGGAACACTGAAGCTTTCTTT. The genes are TRBV5-6 and TRBJ1-1, with a tentative D call TRBD1 (6 bases). Germline V gives CDR1 SGHDT, CDR2 YYEEEE. This CDR3 region has 14 residues. The V end was cut by 2 bases, the J end by 1 base, with 9 bases between.

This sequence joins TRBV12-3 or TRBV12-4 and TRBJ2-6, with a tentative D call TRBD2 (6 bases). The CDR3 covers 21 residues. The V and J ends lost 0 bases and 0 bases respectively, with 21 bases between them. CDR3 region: CASSLARGRIYTSSGANVLTF. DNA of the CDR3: TGTGCCAGCAGTTTAGCGCGGGGCAGAATATATACAAGCTCTGGGGCCAACGTCCTGACTTTC.

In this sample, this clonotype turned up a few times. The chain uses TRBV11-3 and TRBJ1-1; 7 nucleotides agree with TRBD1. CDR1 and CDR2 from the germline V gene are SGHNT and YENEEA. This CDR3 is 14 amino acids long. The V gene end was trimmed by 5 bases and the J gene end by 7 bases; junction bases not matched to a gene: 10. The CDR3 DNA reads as TGTGCCAGCAGCCCAGAGGGACAGTGGAGTGAAGCTTTCTTT. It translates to CASSPEGQWSEAFF.

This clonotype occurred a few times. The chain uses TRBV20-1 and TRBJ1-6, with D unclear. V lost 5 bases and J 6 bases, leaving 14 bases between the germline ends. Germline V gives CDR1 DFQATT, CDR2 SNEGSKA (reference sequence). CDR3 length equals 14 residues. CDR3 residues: CSAGPSGFNSPLHF. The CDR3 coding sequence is TGCAGTGCTGGCCCCAGCGGGTTTAATTCACCCCTCCACTTT.

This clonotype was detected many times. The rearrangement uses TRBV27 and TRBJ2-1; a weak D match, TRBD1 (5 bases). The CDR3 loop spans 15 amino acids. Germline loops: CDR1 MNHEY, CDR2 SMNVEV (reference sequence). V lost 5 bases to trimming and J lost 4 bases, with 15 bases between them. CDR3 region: CASSVTGGDYNEQFF. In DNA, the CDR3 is TGTGCCAGCAGTGTAACAGGCGGAGATTACAATGAGCAGTTCTTC.

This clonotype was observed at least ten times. The CDR3 region has the DNA TGTGCCAGCAGCGCAATGGCCGCGACTAATGAAAAACTGTTTTTT. It yields the protein CASSAMAATNEKLFF. This sequence joins TRBV5-5 and TRBJ1-4; D remains unclear. The CDR3 has 15 residues. V was trimmed by 4 bases and J by 2 bases, leaving 12 bases between them. Germline-derived CDR1 and CDR2 are SGHKS and YYEKEE (reference sequence).

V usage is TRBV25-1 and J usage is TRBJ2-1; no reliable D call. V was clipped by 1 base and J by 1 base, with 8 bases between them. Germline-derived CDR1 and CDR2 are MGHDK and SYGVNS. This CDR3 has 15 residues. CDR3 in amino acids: CASSESGLSYNEQFF. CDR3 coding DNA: TGTGCCAGCAGTGAATCGGGTCTTTCCTACAATGAGCAGTTCTTC.

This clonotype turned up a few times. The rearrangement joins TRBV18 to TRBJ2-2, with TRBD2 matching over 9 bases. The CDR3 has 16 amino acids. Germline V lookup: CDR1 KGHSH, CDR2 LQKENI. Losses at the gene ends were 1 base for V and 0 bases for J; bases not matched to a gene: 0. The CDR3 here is CASSPRGRANTGELFF. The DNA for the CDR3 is TGTGCCAGCTCACCACGCGGGAGGGCGAACACCGGGGAGCTGTTTTTT.